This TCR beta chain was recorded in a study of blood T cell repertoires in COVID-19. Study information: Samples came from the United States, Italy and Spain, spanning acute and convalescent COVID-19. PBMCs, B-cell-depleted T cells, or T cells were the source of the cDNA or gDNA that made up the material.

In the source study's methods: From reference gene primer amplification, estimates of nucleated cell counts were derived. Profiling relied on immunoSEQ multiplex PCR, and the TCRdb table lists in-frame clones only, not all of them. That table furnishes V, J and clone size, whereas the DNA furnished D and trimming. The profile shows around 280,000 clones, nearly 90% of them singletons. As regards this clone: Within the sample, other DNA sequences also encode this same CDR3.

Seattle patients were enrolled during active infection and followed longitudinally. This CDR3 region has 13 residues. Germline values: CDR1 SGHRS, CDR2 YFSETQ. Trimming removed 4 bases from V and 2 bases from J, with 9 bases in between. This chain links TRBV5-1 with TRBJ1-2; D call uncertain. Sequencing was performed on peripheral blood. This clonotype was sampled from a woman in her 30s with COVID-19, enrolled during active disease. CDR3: CASSPGVNYGYTF. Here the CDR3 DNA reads TGCGCCAGCAGCCCCGGGGTGAACTATGGCTACACCTTC.